This T cell receptor (beta chain) was profiled in a study of blood T cells in healthy people across ages. Investigators took about 9.2 milliliters of peripheral blood from every donor. Together with a sample-barcoded 5' primer, a J-beta primer mix was included in a second PCR lasting about 6 to 11 cycles. TCRdb re-called the 5' RACE reads with MiXCR, one entry per CDR3 protein. The sample records about 780,000 distinct CDR3 sequences, 46% being singletons. CDR1 and CDR2 (germline): SGHNT, YENEEA. This CDR3 spans 15 amino acids. V was shortened by 2 bases and J by 4 bases, with 14 bases between the two germline ends.

The clonotype originates from a man older than 75 in good health. Sample: blood. The rearrangement joins TRBV11-3 to TRBJ1-1, with D possibly matching TRBD1 (6 bases). DNA for the CDR3: TGTGCCAGCAGCTTAAAGGCCCGGACAGCCACTGAAGCTTTCTTT. Translating gives CASSLKARTATEAFF.